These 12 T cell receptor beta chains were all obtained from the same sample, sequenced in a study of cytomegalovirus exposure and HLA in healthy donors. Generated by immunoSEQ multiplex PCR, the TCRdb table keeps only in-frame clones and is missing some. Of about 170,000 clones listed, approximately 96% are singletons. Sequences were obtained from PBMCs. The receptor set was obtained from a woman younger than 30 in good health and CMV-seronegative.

The chain's CDR3 is CASSLAGANTEAFF. The CDR3 bases are TGTGCCAGCTCACTAGCAGGGGCGAACACTGAAGCTTTCTTT. The chain links TRBV18 to TRBJ1-1; tentative D call: TRBD1 (6 bases). The germline V gene encodes CDR1 KGHSH and CDR2 LQKENI. The V and J ends lost 4 bases and 1 base respectively, with 10 bases between them. This CDR3 contains 14 residues. Full variable domain (outside the CDR3, taken from reference TRBV18 and TRBJ1-1): NAGVMQNPRHLVRRRGQEARLRCSPMKGHSHVYWYRQLPEEGLKFMVYLQKENIIDESGMPKERFSAEFPKEGPSILRIQQVVRGDSAAYFCASSLAGANTEAFFGQGTRLTVV.

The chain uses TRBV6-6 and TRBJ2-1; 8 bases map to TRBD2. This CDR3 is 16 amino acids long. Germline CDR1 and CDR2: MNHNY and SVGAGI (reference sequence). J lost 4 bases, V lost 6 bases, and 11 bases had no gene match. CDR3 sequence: CASSPSERGNYNEQFF. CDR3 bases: TGTGCCAGCAGCCCCTCCGAGCGGGGGAATTACAATGAGCAGTTCTTC.

The DNA for the CDR3 is TGTGCCAGCAGTCCAGGGACTGGAAACACCATATATTTT. Translating it yields CASSPGTGNTIYF. The chain is built from TRBV9 and TRBJ1-3, with a weak D call TRBD1 (5 bases). The V end was cut by 5 bases, the J end by 2 bases, with 8 bases between. The CDR3 has 13 residues. Germline CDR1 is SGDLS and CDR2 is YYNGEE.

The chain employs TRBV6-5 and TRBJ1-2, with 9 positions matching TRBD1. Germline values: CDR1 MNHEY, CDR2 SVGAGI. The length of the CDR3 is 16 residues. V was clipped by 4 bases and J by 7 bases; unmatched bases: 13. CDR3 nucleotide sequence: TGTGCCAGCAGTTCCCTCTTGACAGGGGGATTAGGTGGCTACACCTTC. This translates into CASSSLLTGGLGGYTF.

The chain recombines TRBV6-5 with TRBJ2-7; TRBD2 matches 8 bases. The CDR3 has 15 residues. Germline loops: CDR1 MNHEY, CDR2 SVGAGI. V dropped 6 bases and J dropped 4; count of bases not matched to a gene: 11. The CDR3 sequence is CASRTTGTSVYEQYF. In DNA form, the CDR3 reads TGTGCCAGCAGAACCACCGGGACTAGTGTTTACGAGCAGTACTTC.

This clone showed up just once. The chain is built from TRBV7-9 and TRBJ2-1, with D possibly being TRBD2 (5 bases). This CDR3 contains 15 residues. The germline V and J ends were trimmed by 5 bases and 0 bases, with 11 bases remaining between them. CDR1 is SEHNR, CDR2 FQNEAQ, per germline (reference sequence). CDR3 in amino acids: CASSAEESSYNEQFF. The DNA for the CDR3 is TGTGCCAGCAGCGCGGAGGAGAGCTCCTACAATGAGCAGTTCTTC.

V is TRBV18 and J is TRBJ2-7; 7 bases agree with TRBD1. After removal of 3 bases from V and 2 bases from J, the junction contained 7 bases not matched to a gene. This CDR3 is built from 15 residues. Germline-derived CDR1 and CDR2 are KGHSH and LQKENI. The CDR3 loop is CASSPGTARPYEQYF. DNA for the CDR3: TGTGCCAGCTCACCCGGGACAGCACGGCCCTACGAGCAGTACTTC.

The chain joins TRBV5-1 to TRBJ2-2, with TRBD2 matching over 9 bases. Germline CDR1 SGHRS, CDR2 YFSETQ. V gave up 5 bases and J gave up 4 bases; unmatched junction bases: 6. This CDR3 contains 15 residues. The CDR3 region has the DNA TGCGCCAGCAGTGATAGCGGGAGACTCACCGGGGAGCTGTTTTTT. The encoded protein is CASSDSGRLTGELFF.

The CDR3: CASSARTGGAEYGYTF. CDR3 bases: TGTGCCAGCAGCGCACGGACAGGGGGCGCGGAGTATGGCTACACCTTC. The chain combines TRBV7-2 with TRBJ1-2; TRBD1 matches at 11 bases. The CDR3 extends over 16 amino acids. V shed 5 bases and J 5 bases; nucleotides not matched to a gene: 10. CDR1 is SGHTA and CDR2 is FQGNSA in the germline V gene.

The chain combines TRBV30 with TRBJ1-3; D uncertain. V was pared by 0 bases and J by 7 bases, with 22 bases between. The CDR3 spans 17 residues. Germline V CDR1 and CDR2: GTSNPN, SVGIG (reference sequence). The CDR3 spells CAWSVNLRVAVRNTIYF. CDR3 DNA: TGTGCCTGGAGTGTGAACCTTCGGGTAGCTGTGAGGAACACCATATATTTT.

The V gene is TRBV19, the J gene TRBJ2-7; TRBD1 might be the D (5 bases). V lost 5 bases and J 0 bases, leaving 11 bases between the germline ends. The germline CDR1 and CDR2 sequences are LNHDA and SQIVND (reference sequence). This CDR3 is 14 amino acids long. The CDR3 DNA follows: TGTGCCAGTAGTGACAGCTTAAGCTCCTACGAGCAGTACTTC. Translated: CASSDSLSSYEQYF.

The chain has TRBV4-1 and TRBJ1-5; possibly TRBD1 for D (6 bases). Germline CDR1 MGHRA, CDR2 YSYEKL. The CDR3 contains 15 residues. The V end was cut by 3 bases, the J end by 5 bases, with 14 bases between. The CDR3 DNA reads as TGCGCCAGCAGCCAGAAACAGCAGGGGCATCAGCCCCAGCATTTT. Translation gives CASSQKQQGHQPQHF.